The 15 T cell receptor beta chains below were found in one sample sequenced in a study of shared clonotypes between healthy human individuals. TCRdb keeps only in-frame clones here, not all; method: immunoSEQ multiplex PCR. The sample carries more than 400,000 clones, more than 65% recorded once. What was sequenced was PBMCs. These receptors were taken from a woman aged 35 to 49 in good health. Some clones in this sample may be carry-over from other donors' samples.

The chain employs TRBV18 and TRBJ1-1; no firm D call. Looked up from germline, CDR1 is KGHSH and CDR2 is LQKENI. The CDR3 extends over 13 amino acids. V was clipped by 3 bases and J by 4 bases, with 9 bases between them. The chain's CDR3 is CASSPQVATEAFF. Written as DNA, the CDR3 is TGTGCCAGCTCACCGCAGGTCGCCACTGAAGCTTTCTTT.

On this clone itself: A single base is all that separates this from a far larger clone, so a read error is likely. Other DNA sequences in this specimen translate into the identical CDR3. The chain has TRBV6-4 and TRBJ2-3, with 10 bases lining up with TRBD2. Trimming at V came to 2 bases and at J to 4 bases, leaving 3 bases not matched to a gene. From germline, CDR1 is MRHNA and CDR2 SNTAGT. The CDR3 spans 15 residues. Written as DNA, the CDR3 is TGTGCCAGCAGTGACGGTACTAGCGGGGCAGATACGCAGTATTTT. Translating it yields CASSDGTSGADTQYF.

The gene calls are TRBV9 and TRBJ2-5; TRBD2 agrees at 8 bases. The germline gives CDR1 SGDLS, CDR2 YYNGEE. This CDR3 is built from 16 residues. Trimming cost V 4 bases and J 2 bases; bases outside gene matches: 10. The CDR3 is CASSSRASGLQETQYF. DNA for the CDR3: TGTGCCAGCAGCTCACGGGCTAGCGGGCTTCAAGAGACCCAGTACTTC. Using reference TRBV9 and TRBJ2-5 for the parts outside the CDR3, the full variable domain is DSGVTQTPKHLITATGQRVTLRCSPRSGDLSVYWYQQSLDQGLQFLIQYYNGEERAKGNILERFSAQQFPDLHSELNLSSLELGDSALYFCASSSRASGLQETQYFGPGTRLLVL.

In DNA form, the CDR3 reads TGTGCCAGCAGCTTGGATTCGCGGGAGCAGTACTTC. Amino acid sequence: CASSLDSREQYF. This sequence joins TRBV5-4 and TRBJ2-7; D gene uncertain. The germline V gene has CDR1 SGHNT and CDR2 YYREEE (reference sequence). The CDR3 extends over 12 amino acids. V was cut by 0 bases and J by 7 bases, with 8 bases left in between.

CDR3 region: CASSLEQGAKTEAFF. CDR3 in DNA: TGCGCCAGCAGCTTGGAGCAGGGGGCGAAAACTGAAGCTTTCTTT. The chain is built from TRBV5-1 and TRBJ1-1, with TRBD1 matching over 8 bases. Germline CDR1 and CDR2: SGHRS and YFSETQ. Trimming removed 0 bases from V and 5 bases from J; junction bases left unmatched: 6. The CDR3 is 15 amino acids. The variable domain in full, completed from reference TRBV5-1 and TRBJ1-1, reads KAGVTQTPRYLIKTRGQQVTLSCSPISGHRSVSWYQQTPGQGLQFLFEYFSETQRNKGNFPGRFSGRQFSNSRSEMNVSTLELGDSALYLCASSLEQGAKTEAFFGQGTRLTVV.

In the case of this clone: It differs at one base from a far larger clone, so likely a read error. Other DNA sequences in the same sample also yield this CDR3. The chain employs TRBV7-2 and TRBJ2-7; a possible D gene is TRBD1 (5 bases). Germline CDR1 is SGHTA and CDR2 is FQGNSA. V lost 1 base to trimming and J lost 0 bases, with 10 bases between them. The CDR3 has 15 residues. The CDR3 sequence is CASSLVQASSYEQYF. The CDR3 DNA reads TGTGCCAGCAGCTTAGTACAGGCCAGCTCCTACGAGCAGTACTTC.

This chain links TRBV4-2 with TRBJ1-2; no clear D gene. This CDR3 is built from 13 residues. V lost 4 bases, J lost 1 base, and 7 bases lay in between. Germline V gene lookup returns CDR1 LGHNA and CDR2 YNFKEQ. The chain's CDR3 is CASSPHGNYGYTF. The CDR3, as DNA: TGTGCCAGCAGCCCCCACGGTAACTATGGCTACACCTTC.

The chain combines TRBV11-3 with TRBJ2-2, with D unresolved. V lost 3 bases and J lost 8, with 13 bases in between. The germline gives CDR1 SGHNT, CDR2 YENEEA. This CDR3 contains 14 residues. CDR3 bases: TGTGCCAGCAGCTTCAGGTTCTTTGAGGGGGAGCTGTTTTTT. Residues: CASSFRFFEGELFF.

The V call is TRBV5-5, the J call TRBJ2-5; tentatively, D is TRBD1 (5 bases). This CDR3 spans 14 amino acids. Between the trimmed V and J ends, which lost 4 bases and 2 bases, there was a span of 12 bases. Germline CDR1 is SGHKS and CDR2 is YYEKEE (reference sequence). The chain's CDR3 is CASSHWTLQETQYF. CDR3 sequence (DNA): TGTGCCAGCAGCCACTGGACACTTCAAGAGACCCAGTACTTC. Full variable domain (rest looked up from reference TRBV5-5 and TRBJ2-5): DAGVTQSPTHLIKTRGQQVTLRCSPISGHKSVSWYQQVLGQGPQFIFQYYEKEERGRGNFPDRFSARQFPNYSSELNVNALLLGDSALYLCASSHWTLQETQYFGPGTRLLVL.

The chain links TRBV9 to TRBJ2-1; D unclear. CDR3 length: 14 residues. The germline V gene encodes CDR1 SGDLS and CDR2 YYNGEE. V lost 0 bases, J lost 3 bases, and 7 bases lay in between. The chain's CDR3 is CASSVEGHYNEQFF. The DNA for the CDR3 is TGTGCCAGCAGCGTAGAGGGTCACTACAATGAGCAGTTCTTC.

The V call is TRBV19, the J call TRBJ2-4; 10 bases are a match to TRBD1. The CDR3 is 15 amino acids. Germline V lookup: CDR1 LNHDA, CDR2 SQIVND (reference sequence). The trim removed 0 bases at V and 10 bases at J, leaving 6 bases unmatched. CDR3 bases: TGTGCCAGTAGTATAGATGGGACAGGGGTTTTAATTCAGTACTTC. This encodes CASSIDGTGVLIQYF.

The J gene is TRBJ2-5, the V gene TRBV19; tentative D call: TRBD2 (6 bases). CDR1 is LNHDA, CDR2 SQIVND, per germline (reference sequence). CDR3 length: 13 amino acids. V was cut by 4 bases and J by 4 bases, with 10 bases left in between. This CDR3 is CASSRRGSETQYF. The CDR3 DNA sequence: TGTGCCAGTAGTAGGAGGGGTTCAGAGACCCAGTACTTC.

Written as DNA, the CDR3 is TGTGCCAGCTCACCCAGGGGCGAGCGGGAGACCTACAATGAGCAGTTCTTC. Its translation is CASSPRGERETYNEQFF. V and J are TRBV18 and TRBJ2-1; the match to TRBD2 covers 8 bases. The CDR3 spans 17 residues. Germline V lookup: CDR1 KGHSH, CDR2 LQKENI. The trim removed 3 bases at V and 2 bases at J, leaving 9 bases unmatched.

This clone was recorded a few times. This could be a read error, since a much larger clone is one nucleotide away. The chain uses TRBV4-3 and TRBJ2-3, with 13 bases that match TRBD2. Germline trimming cut 3 bases from V and 8 bases from J; bases unmatched to any gene: 8. This CDR3 comprises 16 residues. The germline V gene encodes CDR1 LGHNA and CDR2 YSLEER. CDR3 coding DNA: TGCGCCAGCAGCCAGCGACTAGCGGGGGGATGGGTTACGCAGTATTTT. This sequence encodes CASSQRLAGGWVTQYF.

The CDR3 here is CASSFQGSTDTQYF. DNA for the CDR3: TGTGCCAGCAGCTTCCAGGGTAGCACAGATACGCAGTATTTT. The gene calls are TRBV11-2 and TRBJ2-3; TRBD1 is a possible D gene (5 bases). The CDR3 sequence is 14 residues long. Germline assignment: CDR1 SGHAT and CDR2 FQNNGV. Trimming cost V 3 bases and J 0 bases, with 7 bases left between them.